This TCR beta chain comes out of a study of blood T cell repertoires in COVID-19. Study-wide context: COVID-19 samples collected from the United States, Italy and Spain covered acute and convalescent phases.

In the original workflow: Quantification of nucleated cells was approximated via reference gene primer amplification. The table came from immunoSEQ multiplex PCR; TCRdb's copy has only in-frame clones and leaves some out. The DNA gave D and trimming, while V, J and clone size come from that table. The table shows some 510,000 clones, with around 87% occurring only once. The count of this clone is one. Germline V CDR1 and CDR2: LGHDT, YNNKEL (reference sequence). The CDR3 is made up of 12 amino acids. Trimming stripped 4 bases from V and 6 bases from J, with 8 bases between. The V and J genes are TRBV3-1 (or the pseudogene TRBV3-2) and TRBJ2-3; D gene unclear. The sample taken for sequencing was PBMCs or T cells enriched from blood (not recorded which). The sequence derives from a woman between 35 and 50 years old who had recovered from COVID-19. Here the CDR3 reads CASSRFGDTQYF. Written as DNA, the CDR3 is TGTGCCAGCAGCCGGTTCGGTGATACGCAGTATTTT.